Listed below are T cell receptor beta chains from one sample, sequenced in a study of T cell responses to AZD1222 COVID-19 vaccine. Profiling relied on immunoSEQ multiplex PCR, and the TCRdb table lists in-frame clones only, not all of them. In the table there are around 180,000 clones, under 95% of which are singletons. This specimen was peripheral blood, taken 28 days after the second AZD1222 dose. The receptors derive from an adult who received the AZD1222 COVID-19 vaccine. CDR3s include the opening cysteine and the closing phenylalanine or tryptophan. The D gene is left open where the match is weak. Expanded clones are given a class, and other clones once, few, many or no size at all.

- TRBJ2-3 TRBV27 - TGTGCCAGCAGTTTATCGGCGGCTACAGATACGCAGTATTTT CASSLSAATDTQYF
- TRBJ2-5 TRBV30 - TGTGCCTGGACGCACGGAGTAGGGGAGACCCAGTACTTC CAWTHGVGETQYF
- TRBJ2-4 TRBV11-3 - TGTGCCAGCAGCTTAGTGGGCGCAGTTCAGTACTTC CASSLVGAVQYF
- TRBJ2-1 TRBV19 - TGTGCCAGTAGGATCGGCTCCTACAATGAGCAGTTCTTC CASRIGSYNEQFF
- TRBJ1-3 TRBV2 - TGTGCCAGTAAAAGTCTTTCTCAGTACTCTGGAAACACCATATATTTT CASKSLSQYSGNTIYF
- TRBJ1-1 TRBV4-3 - TGCGCCAGCAGCCAAGATTGGGGGGTAAACACTGAAGCTTTCTTT CASSQDWGVNTEAFF
- TRBJ2-3 TRBV4-3 - TGCGCCAGCAGCCAAGAGCCCTATTCGACAGATACGCAGTATTTT CASSQEPYSTDTQYF
- TRBJ2-5 TRBV20-1 once TGCAGTGCTGAGGAAGAGACCCAGTACTTC CSAEEETQYF
TRBD1 TRBJ1-1 TRBV18 - TGTGCCAGCTCATCTTTCACACCGGGGACAGGGGAAGCTTTCTTT CASSSFTPGTGEAFF
TRBD1 TRBJ1-1 TRBV5-1 - TGCGCCAGCAGCTTGATGGGACAGGGGGGTTTTAACACTGAAGCTTTCTTT CASSLMGQGGFNTEAFF
- TRBJ1-5 TRBV6-5 - TGTGCCAGCAGCGTAGGCGGGCAGATGAATCAGCCCCAGCATTTT CASSVGGQMNQPQHF
- TRBJ1-2 TRBV29-1 - TGCAGCGTCCCCGCGGGGGGCGCGAAGGGCTACACCTTC CSVPAGGAKGYTF
- TRBJ2-1 TRBV30 - TGTGCCTGGAGTGTACAGGGAACGGATGAGCAGTTCTTC CAWSVQGTDEQFF
- TRBJ2-1 TRBV19 - TGTGCCAGTACCCCGGGGAGCTCCTACAATGAGCAGTTCTTC CASTPGSSYNEQFF
- TRBJ2-7 TRBV15 - TGTGCCACCAGCAGAGATCGCCACGAGCAGTACTTC CATSRDRHEQYF
- TRBJ2-5 TRBV5-6 once TGTGCCAGCAGCTTCAGCTTCCAAGAGACCCAGTACTTC CASSFSFQETQYF
- TRBJ1-5 TRBV28 - TGTGCCAGCAGTTTCCAGGGGTATAGCAATCAGCCCCAGCATTTT CASSFQGYSNQPQHF
TRBD1 TRBJ1-3 TRBV6-5 - TGTGCCAGCAGCCCGGACAGGCCGCTGGGAAACACCATATATTTT CASSPDRPLGNTIYF
- TRBJ1-3 TRBV14 - TGTGCCAGCAGCCTAGGCGGACTGATCTCTGGAAACACCATATATTTT CASSLGGLISGNTIYF
- TRBJ1-2 TRBV5-1 once TGCGCCAGCAGCTTGGCTCTTGTGCCCTATGGCTACACCTTC CASSLALVPYGYTF
- TRBJ2-1 TRBV7-8 - TGTGCCAGCAGCCACAGGTCGAACAATGAGCAGTTCTTC CASSHRSNNEQFF
- TRBJ2-1 TRBV7-9 - TGTGCCAGCAGCTTAGGACTGGCCGCCGATGAGCAGTTCTTC CASSLGLAADEQFF
- TRBJ1-5 TRBV6-5 - TGTGCCAGCAGTTTCAGGAGAAGGGGAGATCAGCCCCAGCATTTT CASSFRRRGDQPQHF
TRBD2 TRBJ2-5 TRBV19 - TGTGCCAGTAGTATTTTAGCGGGGGGCGGAGAGACCCAGTACTTC CASSILAGGGETQYF
- TRBJ1-1 TRBV2 - TGTGCCACTCCGAGGACGGGTGACACTGAAGCTTTCTTT CATPRTGDTEAFF
TRBD2 TRBJ2-1 TRBV7-9 once TGTGCCAGCAGCCCCTGGGGCTTGCCAGCGGGGGGCGGGGTGCAGTTCTTC CASSPWGLPAGGGVQFF
- TRBJ1-5 TRBV5-6 - TGTGCCAGCAGCTTGCGGCCAGGCTATCGCAATCAGCCCCAGCATTTT CASSLRPGYRNQPQHF
- TRBJ1-1 TRBV2 - TGTGCCAGCACGTGGGTTGAATCTGAAGCTTTCTTT CASTWVESEAFF
- TRBJ1-2 TRBV4-1 - TGCGCCAGCAGCTCCGGGACAACCGGCGGCGGCTACACCTTC CASSSGTTGGGYTF
- TRBJ2-3 TRBV9 - TGTGCCAGCAGCGCCAACACAGGGCGCACAGATACGCAGTATTTT CASSANTGRTDTQYF
- TRBJ2-3 TRBV3-1/TRBV3-2 - TGTGCCAGCAGCCAAGTCAGTAGCACAGATACGCAGTATTTT CASSQVSSTDTQYF
TRBD1 TRBJ1-2 TRBV11-1 - TGTGCCAGCAGCCCACTAGGACAGGGCTATGGCTACACCTTC CASSPLGQGYGYTF
- TRBJ1-1 TRBV12-2 - TGTGCAAGTCGCCTCAAAAAAACGAGGGAATCAAGGGTGAACACTGAAGCTTTCTTT CASRLKKTRESRVNTEAFF
- TRBJ1-1 TRBV10-3 - TGTGCCATCAGTGAGTCGAACTTCAGGGGTAAAGCTGAAGCTTTCTTT CAISESNFRGKAEAFF
TRBD1 TRBJ1-2 TRBV27 - TGTGCCAGCAGTCCGTGGACAGGAGATAACTATGGCTACACCTTC CASSPWTGDNYGYTF
TRBD1 TRBJ1-2 TRBV5-1 - TGCGCCAGCAGCCACAGGACAGGGGGTAACTATGGCTACACCTTC CASSHRTGGNYGYTF
- TRBJ1-2 TRBV12-5 - TGTGCTAGTGGTTTGGATGGACTGTCCGGCGGGCACACCTTC CASGLDGLSGGHTF
- TRBJ1-5 TRBV11-3 - TGTGCCAGCAGCGTCAGTCAGGGTGGGAGCTTCAGCAATCAGCCCCAGCATTTT CASSVSQGGSFSNQPQHF
- TRBJ1-5 TRBV28 once TGTGCCAGCAGTCTATGGACAGATAGCAATCAGCCCCAGCATTTT CASSLWTDSNQPQHF
- TRBJ2-1 TRBV11-1 - TGTGCCAGCAGCGGTGAATTTGGGGATGAGCAGTTCTTC CASSGEFGDEQFF
TRBD2 TRBJ2-3 TRBV11-3 - TGTGCCAGCAGCTGGGGACTAGCGACTAGCACAGATACGCAGTATTTT CASSWGLATSTDTQYF
- TRBJ2-2 TRBV27 - TGTGCCAGCAGCCCCCCCCCAGCGTTGAACACCGGGGAGCTGTTTTTT CASSPPPALNTGELFF